Ten or more counts support the clone carrying this T cell receptor beta chain. Its antigen is unidentified. The entry originates in a study of T cells in Graves' hyperthyroidism and ophthalmopathy. Study-wide results and limits: Separating ophthalmopathy from stable hyperthyroidism was achieved by a 13 V-J model.

V lost 0 bases and J lost 5, with 8 bases in between. CDR3 size: 14 residues. The V gene's germline CDR1 is LGHDT and CDR2 YNNKEL (reference sequence). What was amplified from RNA transcripts were TCR beta CDR3 regions. HTBI primers were the set used in a first-round RT-PCR of the TCR CDR3. TCRdb independently ran MiXCR on the multiplex PCR reads; one entry per CDR3 protein. The data contain a few hundred thousand distinct CDR3 sequences, around 16% of them seen just once; the ten biggest clones take up roughly two fifths. These patients, aged 18 to 65, had recently diagnosed hyperthyroidism lasting under 2 months. Exclusion of a patient resulted from uncontrolled infection, other autoimmune disease, pregnancy or lactation.

The sequenced material came from blood. The chain has TRBV3-1 and TRBJ1-5, with D maybe TRBD1 (5 bases). The sequence derives from a man aged 40-49 years with Graves' hyperthyroidism. CDR3 amino acids: CASSQDPGYQPQHF. Written as DNA, the CDR3 is TGTGCCAGCAGCCAAGATCCAGGGTATCAGCCCCAGCATTTT.